These 3 T cell receptor beta chains were all obtained from the same sample, sequenced in a study of human T cells and chemical hapten exposure. MiXCR was run by TCRdb on the RACE reads, yielding one entry per CDR3 protein. The sample yields under 200,000 distinct CDR3 sequences, approximately 14% seen once. Time point: patch test 1, 2 weeks after DPC sensitization. As to treatment: therapeutic diphenylcyclopropenone sensitization with weekly scalp DPC. Sequenced here: whole blood, sampled in connection with sensitization to the hapten diphenylcyclopropenone (DPC). Receptors were obtained from a woman in her twenties or thirties with alopecia areata. Some clones in this sample may be carry-over from other donors' samples.

This clonotype has just a few counts. This chain links TRBV7-9 with TRBJ1-5; maybe TRBD1 (6 bases). Germline V gene sequence: CDR1 SEHNR, CDR2 FQNEAQ (reference sequence). With 0 bases removed from V and 7 bases from J, the gap between germline ends came to 10 bases. The CDR3 loop spans 14 amino acids. In DNA, the CDR3 is TGTGCCAGCAGCTTAGCGTCACAGGGACAGCCCCAGCATTTT. This sequence encodes CASSLASQGQPQHF.

The sample holds a few counts of this clonotype. The J gene is TRBJ1-5, the V gene TRBV23-1; possibly TRBD1 for D (5 bases). TRBV23-1 is reported as an ORF; its role is uncertain. Trimming left V 3 bases short and J 1 base short, with 16 bases between. This CDR3 spans 17 amino acids. CDR3 loop: CASSHPTREASNQPQHF. CDR3 DNA sequence: TGCGCCAGCAGTCATCCTACCAGGGAAGCGAGCAATCAGCCCCAGCATTTT.

The chain recombines TRBV14 with TRBJ2-2, with 8 bases identical to TRBD2. The germline V gene has CDR1 SGHDN and CDR2 FVKESK. The CDR3 sequence is 16 residues long. Trimming took 4 bases from V and 6 from J; bases not matched to a gene: 10. The CDR3 reads CASSRLAGTSAGELFF. The CDR3 bases are TGTGCCAGCAGCCGACTCGCCGGGACTAGTGCCGGGGAGCTGTTTTTT. The full variable domain, completed using reference TRBV14 and TRBJ2-2, is EAGVTQFPSHSVIEKGQTVTLRCDPISGHDNLYWYRRVMGKEIKFLLHFVKESKQDESGMPNNRFLAERTGGTYSTLKVQPAELEDSGVYFCASSRLAGTSAGELFFGEGSRLTVL.